The TCR beta chain described here comes from a study of T cells in Graves' hyperthyroidism and ophthalmopathy. Study at large: Peripheral blood sampling occurred at initial diagnosis, before any treatment.

Each ophthalmopathy patient scored at least 3 on the Clinical Activity Score and at least 4 on NOSPECS grade, with duration under 3 months. Authors of the study amplified TCR beta CDR3 regions from RNA transcripts. During a first-round RT-PCR of the TCR CDR3, the HTBI primer set was used. TCRdb itself ran the multiplex PCR reads through MiXCR, one entry per CDR3 protein. This table holds approximately 620,000 distinct CDR3 sequences, roughly a sixth found once. Study-wide results and caveats: Ophthalmopathy onset followed model prediction by a median approximately six months. In simple terms, a model built on 13 V-J features told ophthalmopathy apart from stable hyperthyroidism.

Points on this clonotype: As yet, its antigen is unknown.

V gave up 4 bases and J gave up 7 bases; unmatched junction bases: 11. CDR1 and CDR2 (germline): KGHSH, LQKENI. The CDR3 length is 16 residues. Sequences were obtained from blood. The chain has TRBV18 and TRBJ2-1, with 9 bases that match TRBD2. This sequence was found in a woman between 40 and 55 years old with Graves' ophthalmopathy. CDR3 loop: CASSRPGDAGGNEQFF. In nucleotides, the CDR3 is TGTGCCAGCTCACGGCCGGGAGACGCGGGAGGGAATGAGCAGTTCTTC.